This T cell receptor (beta chain) was observed in a study of human T cells and chemical hapten exposure (dated by TCRdb to the early 2020s). For the study in its entirety: For sensitization, 2% DPC in acetone was applied to a roughly 2 cm by roughly 2 cm area of upper inner arm skin. Throughout the roughly 25-week study period, patients were also given weekly therapeutic DPC doses on the scalp. Patch tests used Finn chambers with 0.01% DPC on the upper back, scored after 6 days by International Contact Dermatitis Research Group standards. The mostly female patient cohort included alopecia areata with under or over 50% scalp involvement, alopecia totalis and alopecia universalis. Libraries were pooled for sequencing, and variation in per-sample TCR yields was attributed mainly to small differences in library volumes within the pool. The study tracked peripheral blood TCR repertoire changes in vivo during primary and secondary sensitization to the hapten diphenylcyclopropenone (DPC) in alopecia patients. Blood samples were taken from patients before sensitization (week 0) and then at 2, 6 and about 24 weeks after DPC sensitization. Roughly 30 alopecia patients gave blood for TCR sequencing at one to four time points (pre-sensitization, 2, 6 and 24 weeks).

What this sample's time point label stands for: patch test 1, 2 weeks after DPC sensitization. Sample treatment or condition, as interpreted from the label and publication: therapeutic diphenylcyclopropenone sensitization with weekly scalp DPC. Blood at each patch-test visit was drawn before the patch test was applied. Patients were eligible if aged 18 to 70, diagnosed with alopecia and judged suitable for DPC therapy, and pregnant patients were excluded. Total RNA was extracted from unfractionated whole blood collected in Tempus Blood RNA tubes. The study at large found these results: Alopecia, a presumed autoimmune disease, was present in all patients, so the immune response of the patients might differ from that of healthy individuals. DPC sensitization did not change the number of TCRs with a frequency above 1 in 1000, and there was no evidence of changes in global repertoire structure. Repeated subsampling changed both the strength of the expansion versus patch-test correlation and the threshold at which that correlation became significant. Expanded TCRs formed significantly more large CDR3 similarity clusters than pre-sensitization or healthy control sets, consistent with antigen-driven responses. Patch test score was positively correlated with the number of PT1 expanded TCRs, with significance at thresholds 8, 16 and 32 but not at 4.

This clonotype was picked up many times. No antigen is known for it. Base qualities are not at hand, and no much larger clone is one base apart. Library creation used RACE. The sequencer was a NextSeq 500. During library preparation, unique molecular identifiers were attached to individual cDNA molecules so that TCRs could be counted quantitatively and reproducibly. Both TCR alpha and TCR beta chains were sequenced from each blood RNA sample. The authors processed their data as follows. A median of around 96,000 TCRs per sample was observed, with a range of about 20,000 to 690,600. V, J and CDR3 annotation of the TCR reads was performed with the Decombinator software suite. To make PS versus PT1 abundance plots, every sample was subsampled to the same number of TCRs (28,000). TCRs were defined as expanded if absent before sensitization and observed at least eight times at the 2-week time point. The raw public data were reprocessed by TCRdb itself: fastp quality trimming at Q25, MiXCR clonotype calling, in-frame beta chains only. A single entry per CDR3 protein holds the most common genes and DNA from its merged rows. The V and J calls follow TCRdb's processing rather than the paper's. This sample has about 120,000 distinct CDR3 sequences in its table, and around 10% of those were observed once. 1.3% to 1.5% of the sample is taken by the ten largest.

At the junction V is shortened by 10 bases and J by 0 bases, with 13 bases in between. The CDR3 runs 14 residues from the cysteine to the phenylalanine. The sequence is cut down to CDR3 DNA, 42 bases in frame from base 1. Looking up the germline V gene (reference sequence) yields CDR1 MNHNY and CDR2 SVGAGI. This receptor chain uses TRBV6-6 and TRBJ1-5, and TRBD1 may be the D gene, going by 5 matching bases. The origin of this receptor is a woman aged 50 to 60 with alopecia areata. Some clones in this sample may be carry-over from other donors' samples. The sample here was whole blood, taken in connection with sensitization to the hapten diphenylcyclopropenone (DPC). The CDR3 reads CATRTGGSNQPQHF. At the DNA level, the sequence is TGTGCCACCCGAACAGGAGGTAGCAATCAGCCCCAGCATTTT.